A single sample is the source of the 8 T cell receptor beta chains below, sequenced in a study of shared clonotypes between healthy human individuals. Sequencing used immunoSEQ multiplex PCR; TCRdb keeps in-frame clones, though not all of them. Of 500,000 to 650,000 clones listed, about 80% were seen once; the top ten hold around 13%. The sample consisted of PBMCs. These receptors originate from a woman aged 35 to 49 in good health. Some clones in this sample may be carry-over from other donors' samples.

The gene calls are TRBV4-3 and TRBJ2-1, with D unresolved. The CDR3 runs 13 residues. Trimming took off 0 bases at V and 12 bases at J, with 12 bases between the two ends. From germline, CDR1 is LGHNA and CDR2 YSLEER. The chain's CDR3 is CASSQDRLGGQFF. The CDR3, as DNA: TGCGCCAGCAGCCAAGATCGCCTAGGTGGGCAGTTCTTC.

This clone was observed a single time. The genes are TRBV7-8 and TRBJ2-5; weak D call: TRBD2 (5 bases). V dropped 5 bases and J dropped 4 bases, with 17 bases sitting between them. Germline V gene data show CDR1 as SGHVS and CDR2 as FQNEAQ. The CDR3 consists of 15 residues. The CDR3 spells CASSRTGKAGETQYF. CDR3 coding DNA: TGTGCCAGCAGCCGTACCGGGAAGGCGGGAGAGACCCAGTACTTC.

V gene TRBV19 combines with J gene TRBJ2-7, with D perhaps being TRBD1 or TRBD2 (6 bases each). Trimming took off 5 bases at V and 6 bases at J, with 17 bases between the two ends. The CDR3 totals 14 residues. Germline lookup yields CDR1 LNHDA and CDR2 SQIVND (reference sequence). CDR3 bases: TGTGCCAGTAGTCCGAGGGGGGTCGGACTCGAGCAGTACTTC. It codes for CASSPRGVGLEQYF.

On this clone: The same CDR3 is also encoded by other DNA sequences in this sample. The chain couples TRBV5-1 to TRBJ2-1; TRBD1 is a possible D gene (5 bases). The CDR3 sequence is 16 residues long. Trimming removed 0 bases at V and 4 bases at J, with 14 bases between. Germline values: CDR1 SGHRS, CDR2 YFSETQ. The CDR3 bases are TGCGCCAGCAGCTTGGAGTCTAGTGGGGCTTACAATGAGCAGTTCTTC. This sequence encodes CASSLESSGAYNEQFF. Using reference TRBV5-1 and TRBJ2-1 for the parts outside the CDR3, the full variable domain is KAGVTQTPRYLIKTRGQQVTLSCSPISGHRSVSWYQQTPGQGLQFLFEYFSETQRNKGNFPGRFSGRQFSNSRSEMNVSTLELGDSALYLCASSLESSGAYNEQFFGPGTRLTVL.

The chain employs TRBV30 and TRBJ1-1; D remains ambiguous. Germline lookup yields CDR1 GTSNPN and CDR2 SVGIG (reference sequence). V was trimmed by 3 bases and J by 6 bases, leaving 17 bases between them. The CDR3 runs 14 residues. In DNA form, the CDR3 reads TGTGCCTGGAGGACCGACCCCATGGGTTCTGAAGCTTTCTTT. Residues: CAWRTDPMGSEAFF.

The CDR3 is CASSISGTSGRAGEQFF. In DNA form, the CDR3 reads TGTGCCAGCAGTATCTCCGGGACTAGCGGGAGGGCGGGTGAGCAGTTCTTC. The chain uses TRBV28 and TRBJ2-1; 16 bases fit TRBD2. The V and J ends lost 5 bases and 9 bases, in that order; junction bases with no gene match: 10. Germline loops: CDR1 MDHEN, CDR2 SYDVKM. The CDR3 sequence is 17 residues long.

The chain has TRBV7-9 and TRBJ2-2; a possible D gene is TRBD2 (5 bases). Germline values: CDR1 SEHNR, CDR2 FQNEAQ (reference sequence). The CDR3 loop spans 14 amino acids. The ends were cut back, 0 bases at V and 3 bases at J, with 5 bases in the middle. The CDR3, as DNA: TGTGCCAGCAGCTTAGCGGGAGACACCGGGGAGCTGTTTTTT. Its translation: CASSLAGDTGELFF. Filled out from reference TRBV7-9 and TRBJ2-2, the complete variable domain reads DTGVSQNPRHKITKRGQNVTFRCDPISEHNRLYWYRQTLGQGPEFLTYFQNEAQLEKSRLLSDRFSAERPKGSFSTLEIQRTEQGDSAMYLCASSLAGDTGELFFGEGSRLTVL.

The table lists this clone with a few counts. The same CDR3 can be traced to other DNA sequences in this sample. CDR3 in amino acids: CASSGGNSNQPQHF. The CDR3 DNA reads TGTGCCAGCAGTGGAGGCAATAGCAATCAGCCCCAGCATTTT. The rearrangement uses TRBV2 and TRBJ1-5; D is unclear. Germline V gene lookup returns CDR1 SNHLY and CDR2 FYNNEI. The CDR3 consists of 14 residues. V lost 4 bases to trimming and J lost 0 bases, with 7 bases between them.